This record looks at one T cell receptor beta chain sequence and its context. Its target is unknown. Data came from immunoSEQ multiplex PCR; TCRdb stores just in-frame clones and leaves some out. There are about 120,000 clones in the sample; over 80% occur only once, and 11% to 15% lies in the top ten. This sample was included in a study of T cell responses to AZD1222 COVID-19 vaccine. The study, taken as a whole, reports: When two AZD1222 doses had been given, Spike-specific TCR breadth and depth rose. Only a handful of people who got AZD1222 tested seropositive at baseline. Possibly, clonal diversity was underestimated; donors were largely white British and included more females.

Germline assignment: CDR1 LGHNA and CDR2 YSLEER. The CDR3 is 15 residues long. Trimming removed 3 bases from V and 0 bases from J, with 12 bases in between. Source: peripheral blood, taken on day 0 of AZD1222 vaccination. The chain couples TRBV4-3 to TRBJ2-7; D may be TRBD1 (6 bases). This sequence originates from an adult in good health. Here the CDR3 reads CASSQAGTRSYEQYF. In DNA, the CDR3 is TGCGCCAGCAGCCAGGCCGGGACACGCTCCTACGAGCAGTACTTC.